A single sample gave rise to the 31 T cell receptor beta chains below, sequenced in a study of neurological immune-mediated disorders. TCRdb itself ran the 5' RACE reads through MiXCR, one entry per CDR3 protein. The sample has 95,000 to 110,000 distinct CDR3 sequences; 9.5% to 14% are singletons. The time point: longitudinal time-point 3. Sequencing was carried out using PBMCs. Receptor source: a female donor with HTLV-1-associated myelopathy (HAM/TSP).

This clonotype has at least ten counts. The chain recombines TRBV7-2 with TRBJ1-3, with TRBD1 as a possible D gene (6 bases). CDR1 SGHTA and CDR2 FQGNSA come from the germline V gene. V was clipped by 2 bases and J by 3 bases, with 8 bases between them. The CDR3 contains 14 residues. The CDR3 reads CASSLKGGGNTIYF. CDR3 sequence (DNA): TGTGCCAGCAGCTTAAAAGGGGGTGGAAACACCATATATTTT.

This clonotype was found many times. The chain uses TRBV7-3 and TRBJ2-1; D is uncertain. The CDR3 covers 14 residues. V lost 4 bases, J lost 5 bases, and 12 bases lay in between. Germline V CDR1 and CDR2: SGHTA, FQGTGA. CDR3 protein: CASSSSAKHNEQFF. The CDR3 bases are TGTGCCAGCAGCTCCTCGGCCAAACACAATGAGCAGTTCTTC.

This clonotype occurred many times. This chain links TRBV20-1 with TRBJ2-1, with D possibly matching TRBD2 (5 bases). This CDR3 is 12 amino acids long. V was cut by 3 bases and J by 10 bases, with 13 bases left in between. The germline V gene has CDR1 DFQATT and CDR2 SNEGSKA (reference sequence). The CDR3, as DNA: TGCAGTGCTAGTCGGACTGGAACGGAGCAGTTCTTC. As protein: CSASRTGTEQFF.

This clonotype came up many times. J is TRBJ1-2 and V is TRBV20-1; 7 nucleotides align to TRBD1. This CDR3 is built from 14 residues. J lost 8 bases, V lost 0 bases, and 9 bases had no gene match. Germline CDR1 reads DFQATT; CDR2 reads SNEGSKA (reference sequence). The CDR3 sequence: CSARDRIQGIGYTF. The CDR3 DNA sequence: TGCAGTGCTAGAGATCGAATACAGGGGATCGGCTACACCTTC.

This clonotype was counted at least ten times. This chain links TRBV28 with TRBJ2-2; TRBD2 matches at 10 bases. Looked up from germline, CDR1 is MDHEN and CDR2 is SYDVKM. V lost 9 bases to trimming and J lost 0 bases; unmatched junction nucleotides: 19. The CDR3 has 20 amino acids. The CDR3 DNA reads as TGTGCCAGGAGGCCGGGACGTCCCACTAGCGGGGACACGAACACCGGGGAGCTGTTTTTT. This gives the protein CARRPGRPTSGDTNTGELFF.

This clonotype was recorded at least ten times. In DNA form, the CDR3 reads TGTGCCAGCTCACCACCAACAGGGAAGCATACGCAGTATTTT. This encodes CASSPPTGKHTQYF. V gene TRBV18 combines with J gene TRBJ2-3; D possibly corresponds to TRBD1 (6 bases). Trimming took off 0 bases at V and 7 bases at J, with 11 bases between the two ends. The length of the CDR3 is 14 residues. Germline V gene lookup returns CDR1 KGHSH and CDR2 LQKENI. Full variable domain (outside the CDR3, taken from reference TRBV18 and TRBJ2-3): NAGVMQNPRHLVRRRGQEARLRCSPMKGHSHVYWYRQLPEEGLKFMVYLQKENIIDESGMPKERFSAEFPKEGPSILRIQQVVRGDSAAYFCASSPPTGKHTQYFGPGTRLTVL.

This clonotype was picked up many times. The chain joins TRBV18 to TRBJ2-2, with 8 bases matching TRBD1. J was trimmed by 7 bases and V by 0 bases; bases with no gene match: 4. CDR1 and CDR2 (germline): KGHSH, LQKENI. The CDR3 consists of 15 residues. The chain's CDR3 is CASSPPTGVDGELFF. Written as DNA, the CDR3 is TGTGCCAGCTCACCACCGACAGGGGTTGACGGGGAGCTGTTTTTT.

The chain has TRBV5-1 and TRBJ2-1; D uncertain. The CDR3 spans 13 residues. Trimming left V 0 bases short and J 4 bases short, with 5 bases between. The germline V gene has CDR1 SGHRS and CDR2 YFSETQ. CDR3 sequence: CASSLVDYNEQFF. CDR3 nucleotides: TGCGCCAGCAGCTTGGTAGATTACAATGAGCAGTTCTTC.

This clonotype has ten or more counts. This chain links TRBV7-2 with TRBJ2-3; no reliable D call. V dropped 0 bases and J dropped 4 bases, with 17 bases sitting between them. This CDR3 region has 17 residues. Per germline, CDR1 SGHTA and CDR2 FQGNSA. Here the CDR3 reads CASSLALGLGAADTQYF. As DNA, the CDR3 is TGTGCCAGCAGCTTAGCTCTCGGCCTAGGAGCCGCAGATACGCAGTATTTT.

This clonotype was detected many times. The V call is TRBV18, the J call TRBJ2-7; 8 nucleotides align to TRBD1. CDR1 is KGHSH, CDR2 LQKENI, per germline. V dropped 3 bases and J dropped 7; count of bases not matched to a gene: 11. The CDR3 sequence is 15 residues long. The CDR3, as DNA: TGTGCCAGCTCACCGGGGACAGGAGGTTACGGGGAGCAGTACTTC. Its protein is CASSPGTGGYGEQYF. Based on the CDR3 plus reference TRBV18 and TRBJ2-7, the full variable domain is NAGVMQNPRHLVRRRGQEARLRCSPMKGHSHVYWYRQLPEEGLKFMVYLQKENIIDESGMPKERFSAEFPKEGPSILRIQQVVRGDSAAYFCASSPGTGGYGEQYFGPGTRLTVT.

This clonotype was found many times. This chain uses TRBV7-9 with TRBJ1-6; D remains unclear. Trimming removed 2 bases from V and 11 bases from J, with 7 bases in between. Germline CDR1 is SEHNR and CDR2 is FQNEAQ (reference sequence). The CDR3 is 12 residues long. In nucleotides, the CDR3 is TGTGCCAGCAGCTTACGGGGTACACCCCTCCACTTT. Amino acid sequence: CASSLRGTPLHF. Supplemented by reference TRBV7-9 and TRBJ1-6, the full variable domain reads DTGVSQNPRHKITKRGQNVTFRCDPISEHNRLYWYRQTLGQGPEFLTYFQNEAQLEKSRLLSDRFSAERPKGSFSTLEIQRTEQGDSAMYLCASSLRGTPLHFGNGTRLTVT.

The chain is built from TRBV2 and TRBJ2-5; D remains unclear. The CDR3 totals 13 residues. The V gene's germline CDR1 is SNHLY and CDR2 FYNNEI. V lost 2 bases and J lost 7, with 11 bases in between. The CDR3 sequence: CASSERVLWTQYF. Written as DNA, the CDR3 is TGTGCCAGCAGTGAAAGGGTGCTGTGGACCCAGTACTTC.

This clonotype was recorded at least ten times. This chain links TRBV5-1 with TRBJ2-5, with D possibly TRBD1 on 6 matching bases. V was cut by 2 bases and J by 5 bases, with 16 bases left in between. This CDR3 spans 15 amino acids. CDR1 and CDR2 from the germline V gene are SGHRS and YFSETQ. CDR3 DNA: TGCGCCAGCAGCTTTTCAACAGGGAAGGGGGAGACCCAGTACTTC. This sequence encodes CASSFSTGKGETQYF. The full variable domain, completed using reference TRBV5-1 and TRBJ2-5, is KAGVTQTPRYLIKTRGQQVTLSCSPISGHRSVSWYQQTPGQGLQFLFEYFSETQRNKGNFPGRFSGRQFSNSRSEMNVSTLELGDSALYLCASSFSTGKGETQYFGPGTRLLVL.

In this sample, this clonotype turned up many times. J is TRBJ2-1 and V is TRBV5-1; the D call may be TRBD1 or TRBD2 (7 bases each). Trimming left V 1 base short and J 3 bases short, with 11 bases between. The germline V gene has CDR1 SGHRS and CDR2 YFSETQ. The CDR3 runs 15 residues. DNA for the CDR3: TGCGCCAGCAGCTTGCAGGGGGGGCTCTACAATGAGCAGTTCTTC. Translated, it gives CASSLQGGLYNEQFF.

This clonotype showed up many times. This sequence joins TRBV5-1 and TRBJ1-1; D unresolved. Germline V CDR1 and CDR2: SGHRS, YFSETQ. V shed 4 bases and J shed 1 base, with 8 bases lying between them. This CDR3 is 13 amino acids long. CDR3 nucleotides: TGCGCCAGCAGCGTTGACGGGAACACTGAAGCTTTCTTT. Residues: CASSVDGNTEAFF.

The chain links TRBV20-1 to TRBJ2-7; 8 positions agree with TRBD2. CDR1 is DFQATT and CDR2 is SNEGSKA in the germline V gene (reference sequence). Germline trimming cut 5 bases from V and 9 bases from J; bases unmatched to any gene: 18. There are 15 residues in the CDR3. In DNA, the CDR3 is TGCAGTGCTGAGGCCCCTACGGGGGGCGCGGGAGGGCAGTACTTC. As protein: CSAEAPTGGAGGQYF.

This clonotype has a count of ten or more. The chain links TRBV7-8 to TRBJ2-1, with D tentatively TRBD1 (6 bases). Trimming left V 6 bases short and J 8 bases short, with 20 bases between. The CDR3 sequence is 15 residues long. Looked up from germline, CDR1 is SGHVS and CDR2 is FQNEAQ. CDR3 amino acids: CASSSLGAAADEQFF. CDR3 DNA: TGTGCCAGCAGTTCTTTGGGGGCAGCAGCGGATGAGCAGTTCTTC.

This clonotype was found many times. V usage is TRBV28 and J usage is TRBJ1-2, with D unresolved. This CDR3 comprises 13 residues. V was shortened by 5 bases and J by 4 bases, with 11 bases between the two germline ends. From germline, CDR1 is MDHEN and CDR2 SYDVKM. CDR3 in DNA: TGTGCCAGCAGTCGGGCCGGAGCCTATGGCTACACCTTC. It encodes CASSRAGAYGYTF.

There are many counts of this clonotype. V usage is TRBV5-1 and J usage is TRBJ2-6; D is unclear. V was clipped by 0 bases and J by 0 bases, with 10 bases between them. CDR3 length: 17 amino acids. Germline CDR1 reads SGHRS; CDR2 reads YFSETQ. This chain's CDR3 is CASSLGSSSSGANVLTF. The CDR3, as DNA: TGCGCCAGCAGCTTGGGGTCCAGCAGCTCTGGGGCCAACGTCCTGACTTTC.

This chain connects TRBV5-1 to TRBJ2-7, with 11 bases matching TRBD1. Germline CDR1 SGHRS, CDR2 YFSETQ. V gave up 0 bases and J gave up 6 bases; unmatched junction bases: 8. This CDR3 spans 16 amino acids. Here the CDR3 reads CASSLGDRGRGSEQYF. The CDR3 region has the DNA TGCGCCAGCAGCTTGGGGGACAGGGGGAGAGGAAGCGAGCAGTACTTC.

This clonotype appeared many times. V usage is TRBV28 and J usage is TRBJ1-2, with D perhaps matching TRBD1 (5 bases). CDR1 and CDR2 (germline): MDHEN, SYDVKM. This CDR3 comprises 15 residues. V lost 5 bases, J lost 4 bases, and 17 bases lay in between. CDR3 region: CASSLGTPRVYGYTF. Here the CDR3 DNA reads TGTGCCAGCAGTCTGGGGACTCCTCGGGTCTATGGCTACACCTTC.

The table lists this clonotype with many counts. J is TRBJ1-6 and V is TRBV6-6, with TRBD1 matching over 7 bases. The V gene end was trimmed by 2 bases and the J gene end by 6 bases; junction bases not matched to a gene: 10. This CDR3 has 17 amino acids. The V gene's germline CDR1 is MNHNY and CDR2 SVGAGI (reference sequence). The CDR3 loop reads CASSYPEQGLSNSPLHF. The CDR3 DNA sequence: TGTGCCAGCAGTTACCCAGAACAGGGGTTAAGTAATTCACCCCTCCACTTT.

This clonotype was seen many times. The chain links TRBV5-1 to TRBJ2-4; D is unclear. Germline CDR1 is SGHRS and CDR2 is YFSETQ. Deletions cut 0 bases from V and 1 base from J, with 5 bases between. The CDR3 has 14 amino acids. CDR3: CASSLEMAKNIQYF. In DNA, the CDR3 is TGCGCCAGCAGCTTGGAAATGGCCAAAAACATTCAGTACTTC.

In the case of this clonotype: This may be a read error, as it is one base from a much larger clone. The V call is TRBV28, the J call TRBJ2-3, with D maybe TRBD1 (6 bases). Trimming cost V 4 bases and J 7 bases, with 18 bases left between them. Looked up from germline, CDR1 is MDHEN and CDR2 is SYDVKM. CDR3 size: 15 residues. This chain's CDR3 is CASSSRVAGANTQYF. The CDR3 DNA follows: TGTGCCAGCAGTTCTAGGGTGGCAGGGGCAAATACGCAGTATTTT. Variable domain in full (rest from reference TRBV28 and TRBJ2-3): DVKVTQSSRYLVKRTGEKVFLECVQDMDHENMFWYRQDPGLGLRLIYFSYDVKMKEKGDIPEGYSVSREKKERFSLILESASTNQTSMYLCASSSRVAGANTQYFGPGTRLTVL.

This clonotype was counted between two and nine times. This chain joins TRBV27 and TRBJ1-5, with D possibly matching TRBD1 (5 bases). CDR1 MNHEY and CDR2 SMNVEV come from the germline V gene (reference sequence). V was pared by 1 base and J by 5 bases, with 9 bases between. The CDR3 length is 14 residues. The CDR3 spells CASSLFGGYQPQHF. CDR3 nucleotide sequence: TGTGCCAGCAGTTTATTCGGGGGTTATCAGCCCCAGCATTTT.

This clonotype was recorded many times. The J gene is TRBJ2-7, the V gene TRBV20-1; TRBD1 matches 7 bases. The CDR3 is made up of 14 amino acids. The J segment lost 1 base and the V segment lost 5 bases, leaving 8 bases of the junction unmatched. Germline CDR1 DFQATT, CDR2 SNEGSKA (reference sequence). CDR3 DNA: TGCAGTGCTGCCGGACAGGCCCATTCCTACGAGCAGTACTTC. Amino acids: CSAAGQAHSYEQYF.

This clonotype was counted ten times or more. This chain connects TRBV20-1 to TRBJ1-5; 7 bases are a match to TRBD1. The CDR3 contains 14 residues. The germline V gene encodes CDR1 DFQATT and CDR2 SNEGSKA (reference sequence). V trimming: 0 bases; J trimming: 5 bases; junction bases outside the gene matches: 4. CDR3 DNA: TGCAGTGCTAGAGACCGGGACAGAGATCAGCCCCAGCATTTT. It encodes CSARDRDRDQPQHF.

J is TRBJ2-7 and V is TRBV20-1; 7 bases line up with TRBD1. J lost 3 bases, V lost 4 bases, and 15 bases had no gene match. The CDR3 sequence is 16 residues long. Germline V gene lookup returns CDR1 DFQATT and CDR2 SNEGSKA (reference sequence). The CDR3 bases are TGCAGTGCTAACACCCCGCGACAGGGTTCTATCTACGAGCAGTACTTC. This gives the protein CSANTPRQGSIYEQYF.

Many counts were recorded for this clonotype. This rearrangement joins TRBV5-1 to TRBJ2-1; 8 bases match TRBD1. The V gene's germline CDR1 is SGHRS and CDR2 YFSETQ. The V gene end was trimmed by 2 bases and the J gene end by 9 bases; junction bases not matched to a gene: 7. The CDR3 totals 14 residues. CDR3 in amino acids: CASSFGGQVVEQFF. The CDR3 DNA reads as TGCGCCAGCAGCTTTGGGGGACAGGTGGTTGAGCAGTTCTTC.

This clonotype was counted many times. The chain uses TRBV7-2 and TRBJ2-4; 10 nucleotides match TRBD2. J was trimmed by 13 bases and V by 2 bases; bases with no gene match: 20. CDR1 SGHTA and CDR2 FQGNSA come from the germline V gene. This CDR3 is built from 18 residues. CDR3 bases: TGTGCCAGCAGCTTATCTCGGGCCGTAGCGGGGGGCCGGGGGTTGCAGTACTTC. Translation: CASSLSRAVAGGRGLQYF.

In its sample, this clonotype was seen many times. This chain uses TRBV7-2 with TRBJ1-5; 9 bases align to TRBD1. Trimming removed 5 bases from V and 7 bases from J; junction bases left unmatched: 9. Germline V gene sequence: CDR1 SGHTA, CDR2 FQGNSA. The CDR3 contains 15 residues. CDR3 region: CASSQEQGAWQPQHF. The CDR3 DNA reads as TGTGCCAGCAGCCAAGAACAGGGGGCGTGGCAGCCCCAGCATTTT.